The rows below give T cell receptor beta chains drawn from one sample of a study of blood T cell repertoires in COVID-19. Sequencing was performed with immunoSEQ multiplex PCR; in TCRdb, only in-frame clones are kept and a portion is missing. The sample has 130,000 to 150,000 clones, around 86% seen once. Sample: PBMCs or T cells enriched from blood (not recorded which). The receptor source for this set is a man aged 55-75 years who had recovered from COVID-19. The CDR3 runs from the conserved cysteine through the conserved F or W. The D gene is left open where the match is weak. Clone sizes are given selectively: once, few, many, or a class where the clone is expanded.

abundance: -; len: 15; j_gene: TRBJ2-7; v_gene: TRBV5-5; d_gene: TRBD2; CDR3aa: CASSLRTSGIYEQYF; CDR3nt: TGTGCCAGCAGCCTCCGGACTAGCGGAATCTACGAGCAGTACTTC
abundance: -; len: 14; j_gene: TRBJ1-1; v_gene: TRBV24-1; d_gene: TRBD1; CDR3aa: CATRDRGMNTEAFF; CDR3nt: TGTGCCACCAGGGACAGGGGCATGAACACTGAAGCTTTCTTT
abundance: -; len: 14; j_gene: TRBJ1-4; v_gene: TRBV9; d_gene: TRBD1; CDR3aa: CASSVGTGNEKLFF; CDR3nt: TGTGCCAGCAGCGTAGGGACAGGGAATGAAAAACTGTTTTTT
abundance: -; len: 16; j_gene: TRBJ1-2; v_gene: TRBV19; d_gene: TRBD1; CDR3aa: CASNGGLDRGGYGYTF; CDR3nt: TGTGCCAGTAATGGTGGCCTGGACAGGGGCGGATATGGCTACACCTTC
abundance: -; len: 13; j_gene: TRBJ2-1; v_gene: TRBV30; d_gene: -; CDR3aa: CAWQWRSYNEQFF; CDR3nt: TGTGCCTGGCAATGGAGGTCCTACAATGAGCAGTTCTTC
abundance: -; len: 17; j_gene: TRBJ2-2; v_gene: TRBV11-2; d_gene: -; CDR3aa: CASSLDPYARNTGELFF; CDR3nt: TGTGCCAGCAGCTTAGATCCATACGCGAGAAACACCGGGGAGCTGTTTTTT
abundance: few; len: 14; j_gene: TRBJ2-2; v_gene: TRBV7-9; d_gene: TRBD1; CDR3aa: CASSYQGETGELFF; CDR3nt: TGTGCCAGCAGCTATCAGGGGGAAACCGGGGAGCTGTTTTTT
abundance: -; len: 16; j_gene: TRBJ1-5; v_gene: TRBV19; d_gene: -; CDR3aa: CASSIAGVGSNQPQHF; CDR3nt: TGTGCCAGTAGTATAGCGGGGGTTGGAAGCAATCAGCCCCAGCATTTT
abundance: -; len: 15; j_gene: TRBJ2-2; v_gene: TRBV4-2; d_gene: -; CDR3aa: CASSQDQEGPGELFF; CDR3nt: TGTGCCAGCAGCCAAGATCAAGAGGGTCCCGGGGAGCTGTTTTTT
abundance: -; len: 17; j_gene: TRBJ1-4; v_gene: TRBV6-6; d_gene: -; CDR3aa: CASSPFRHTVTREKLFF; CDR3nt: TGTGCCAGCAGTCCCTTCAGACATACGGTGACGCGCGAAAAACTGTTTTTT
abundance: -; len: 15; j_gene: TRBJ2-1; v_gene: TRBV9; d_gene: -; CDR3aa: CASSVAGGPGNEQFF; CDR3nt: TGTGCCAGCAGCGTAGCGGGGGGCCCGGGCAATGAGCAGTTCTTC
abundance: few; len: 15; j_gene: TRBJ1-6; v_gene: TRBV5-1; d_gene: -; CDR3aa: CASSLAGGENSPLHF; CDR3nt: TGCGCCAGCAGCTTGGCCGGAGGGGAGAATTCACCCCTCCACTTT
abundance: -; len: 14; j_gene: TRBJ1-4; v_gene: TRBV6-5; d_gene: TRBD1; CDR3aa: CASSNRGLDEKLFF; CDR3nt: TGTGCCAGCAGTAACAGGGGCCTGGATGAAAAACTGTTTTTT
abundance: -; len: 13; j_gene: TRBJ1-4; v_gene: TRBV28; d_gene: -; CDR3aa: CATRAGGGEKLFF; CDR3nt: TGTGCCACCCGGGCCGGAGGAGGCGAAAAACTGTTTTTT
abundance: once; len: 16; j_gene: TRBJ2-7; v_gene: TRBV14; d_gene: TRBD1; CDR3aa: CASSPLQAGGSYEQYF; CDR3nt: TGTGCCAGCAGCCCCCTTCAGGCAGGGGGCTCCTACGAGCAGTACTTC
abundance: -; len: 14; j_gene: TRBJ1-2; v_gene: TRBV30; d_gene: TRBD1; CDR3aa: CAWSGRTGAQGYTF; CDR3nt: TGTGCCTGGAGCGGTAGAACAGGGGCTCAAGGCTACACCTTC
abundance: -; len: 16; j_gene: TRBJ1-5; v_gene: TRBV5-1; d_gene: -; CDR3aa: CASSLDGMGINQPQHF; CDR3nt: TGCGCCAGCAGCTTGGACGGGATGGGTATCAATCAGCCCCAGCATTTT
abundance: -; len: 15; j_gene: TRBJ2-2; v_gene: TRBV7-3; d_gene: -; CDR3aa: CASSCPGGIGRGAVF; CDR3nt: TGTGCCAGCAGCTGCCCAGGTGGGATAGGCCGGGGAGCTGTTTTT
abundance: -; len: 15; j_gene: TRBJ1-5; v_gene: TRBV15; d_gene: TRBD1; CDR3aa: CATSSPTGAGQPQHF; CDR3nt: TGTGCCACCAGCAGTCCGACAGGGGCCGGTCAGCCCCAGCATTTT
abundance: once; len: 13; j_gene: TRBJ1-1; v_gene: TRBV10-2; d_gene: -; CDR3aa: CASSESRGNGAFF; CDR3nt: TGCGCCAGCAGTGAGTCGCGGGGAAATGGTGCTTTCTTT
abundance: -; len: 16; j_gene: TRBJ1-4; v_gene: TRBV18; d_gene: -; CDR3aa: CASSSILTGTNEKLFF; CDR3nt: TGTGCCAGCTCATCTATCCTCACAGGGACTAATGAAAAACTGTTTTTT
abundance: -; len: 13; j_gene: TRBJ1-2; v_gene: TRBV11-2; d_gene: -; CDR3aa: CASSLGQSGRYTF; CDR3nt: TGTGCCAGCAGCTTGGGGCAGTCGGGTCGCTACACCTTC
abundance: -; len: 14; j_gene: TRBJ1-2; v_gene: TRBV24-1; d_gene: -; CDR3aa: CATSPPTIGEGYTF; CDR3nt: TGTGCCACCAGTCCACCTACCATCGGTGAAGGCTACACCTTC
abundance: -; len: 13; j_gene: TRBJ1-5; v_gene: TRBV7-3; d_gene: -; CDR3aa: CASSQGFSQPQHF; CDR3nt: TGTGCCAGCAGCCAGGGATTCAGTCAGCCCCAGCATTTT
abundance: once; len: 13; j_gene: TRBJ2-7; v_gene: TRBV11-2; d_gene: -; CDR3aa: CASSLAGTYEQYF; CDR3nt: TGTGCCAGCAGCTTAGCAGGGACCTACGAGCAGTACTTC
abundance: few; len: 12; j_gene: TRBJ1-2; v_gene: TRBV19; d_gene: -; CDR3aa: CASSIARGGYTF; CDR3nt: TGTGCCAGTAGTATAGCCAGGGGTGGCTACACCTTC
abundance: -; len: 13; j_gene: TRBJ2-2; v_gene: TRBV11-2; d_gene: -; CDR3aa: CASSFRRTGELFF; CDR3nt: TGTGCCAGCAGCTTTCGCCGGACCGGGGAGCTGTTTTTT
abundance: -; len: 11; j_gene: TRBJ1-1; v_gene: TRBV28; d_gene: -; CDR3aa: CATRGFPEAFF; CDR3nt: TGTGCCACTCGGGGGTTTCCTGAAGCTTTCTTT
abundance: -; len: 15; j_gene: TRBJ2-1; v_gene: TRBV5-6; d_gene: TRBD1; CDR3aa: CASSSGQGGFNEQFF; CDR3nt: TGTGCCAGCAGCTCTGGACAGGGGGGTTTCAATGAGCAGTTCTTC
abundance: -; len: 18; j_gene: TRBJ2-3; v_gene: TRBV7-8; d_gene: TRBD2; CDR3aa: CASSLARGLAGAKDTQYF; CDR3nt: TGTGCCAGCAGCTTAGCGCGTGGACTAGCGGGAGCCAAAGATACGCAGTATTTT
abundance: -; len: 20; j_gene: TRBJ2-1; v_gene: TRBV9; d_gene: TRBD2; CDR3aa: CASSVVGGGLAGDNWYEQFF; CDR3nt: TGTGCCAGCAGCGTAGTTGGGGGCGGACTAGCGGGAGATAATTGGTATGAGCAGTTCTTC
abundance: -; len: 15; j_gene: TRBJ1-1; v_gene: TRBV6-1; d_gene: -; CDR3aa: CASSERGGGFAEAFF; CDR3nt: TGTGCCAGCAGTGAAAGAGGAGGTGGGTTCGCTGAAGCTTTCTTT
abundance: -; len: 13; j_gene: TRBJ2-7; v_gene: TRBV6-2/TRBV6-3; d_gene: -; CDR3aa: CASSGGTSYEQYF; CDR3nt: TGTGCCAGCAGTGGCGGGACCTCCTACGAGCAGTACTTC
abundance: -; len: 12; j_gene: TRBJ2-7; v_gene: TRBV6-5; d_gene: -; CDR3aa: CASTHHAGEQYF; CDR3nt: TGTGCCAGCACGCACCATGCGGGCGAGCAGTACTTC
abundance: -; len: 17; j_gene: TRBJ2-2; v_gene: TRBV27; d_gene: TRBD2; CDR3aa: CASSLTSGRSDTGELFF; CDR3nt: TGTGCCAGCAGTTTAACTAGCGGGAGATCGGACACCGGGGAGCTGTTTTTT
abundance: -; len: 12; j_gene: TRBJ2-7; v_gene: TRBV10-1; d_gene: -; CDR3aa: CASSEDNYEQYF; CDR3nt: TGCGCCAGCAGTGAGGACAACTACGAGCAGTACTTC
abundance: -; len: 15; j_gene: TRBJ2-2; v_gene: TRBV18; d_gene: TRBD1; CDR3aa: CASSRDRAPTGELFF; CDR3nt: TGTGCCAGCTCCCGAGACAGGGCCCCCACCGGGGAGCTGTTTTTT
abundance: -; len: 14; j_gene: TRBJ1-2; v_gene: TRBV24-1; d_gene: TRBD1; CDR3aa: CATSDSDRAYGYTF; CDR3nt: TGTGCCACCAGTGATTCAGACAGGGCCTATGGCTACACCTTC
abundance: -; len: 14; j_gene: TRBJ2-7; v_gene: TRBV7-8; d_gene: TRBD1; CDR3aa: CASSPDRGFNEQYF; CDR3nt: TGTGCCAGCAGCCCAGACAGGGGGTTTAACGAGCAGTACTTC
abundance: -; len: 17; j_gene: TRBJ2-2; v_gene: TRBV5-8; d_gene: -; CDR3aa: CASSLLGGPMNTGELFF; CDR3nt: TGTGCCAGCAGCTTGTTAGGAGGACCCATGAACACCGGGGAGCTGTTTTTT
abundance: -; len: 14; j_gene: TRBJ2-2; v_gene: TRBV7-3; d_gene: -; CDR3aa: CASSFSGSPGELFF; CDR3nt: TGTGCCAGCAGCTTCTCCGGGTCCCCGGGGGAGCTGTTTTTT
abundance: -; len: 13; j_gene: TRBJ2-4; v_gene: TRBV6-5; d_gene: TRBD1; CDR3aa: CASRETGRYIQYF; CDR3nt: TGTGCCAGCAGAGAGACAGGGAGATACATTCAGTACTTC
abundance: -; len: 20; j_gene: TRBJ2-2; v_gene: TRBV19; d_gene: TRBD2; CDR3aa: CASSIEGLAGGEANTGELFF; CDR3nt: TGTGCCAGTAGTATAGAGGGACTAGCGGGGGGGGAAGCGAACACCGGGGAGCTGTTTTTT
abundance: -; len: 14; j_gene: TRBJ1-6; v_gene: TRBV25-1; d_gene: -; CDR3aa: CASTRGFGDSPLHF; CDR3nt: TGTGCCAGCACCCGGGGATTCGGGGATTCACCCCTCCACTTT
abundance: -; len: 15; j_gene: TRBJ2-3; v_gene: TRBV30; d_gene: -; CDR3aa: CAWSPRGGTTDTQYF; CDR3nt: TGTGCCTGGAGCCCGCGGGGAGGAACCACAGATACGCAGTATTTT
abundance: -; len: 16; j_gene: TRBJ2-2; v_gene: TRBV13; d_gene: TRBD2; CDR3aa: CASSLGRAGGTGELFF; CDR3nt: TGTGCCAGCAGCTTAGGCCGAGCGGGAGGCACCGGGGAGCTGTTTTTT
abundance: few; len: 15; j_gene: TRBJ1-6; v_gene: TRBV23-1; d_gene: TRBD1; CDR3aa: CASSQLDRSNSPLHF; CDR3nt: TGCGCCAGCAGTCAACTGGACAGGAGTAATTCACCCCTCCACTTT
abundance: -; len: 18; j_gene: TRBJ1-6; v_gene: TRBV6-1; d_gene: TRBD1; CDR3aa: CASSDAPRTGIYNSPLHF; CDR3nt: TGTGCCAGCAGTGACGCCCCTAGGACAGGCATCTATAATTCACCCCTCCACTTT
abundance: -; len: 14; j_gene: TRBJ2-7; v_gene: TRBV27; d_gene: TRBD2; CDR3aa: CASSPPGGSYEQYF; CDR3nt: TGTGCCAGCAGTCCCCCCGGCGGGAGCTACGAGCAGTACTTC
abundance: -; len: 15; j_gene: TRBJ1-2; v_gene: TRBV27; d_gene: -; CDR3aa: CASSLGGAVLYGYTF; CDR3nt: TGTGCCAGCAGTTTGGGGGGGGCAGTGCTCTATGGCTACACCTTC
abundance: -; len: 12; j_gene: TRBJ1-5; v_gene: TRBV7-9; d_gene: -; CDR3aa: CASSWENQPQHF; CDR3nt: TGTGCCAGCAGCTGGGAGAATCAGCCCCAGCATTTT
abundance: -; len: 16; j_gene: TRBJ2-1; v_gene: TRBV9; d_gene: TRBD1; CDR3aa: CASSVGGQGPYNEQFF; CDR3nt: TGTGCCAGCAGCGTAGGGGGACAGGGTCCCTACAATGAGCAGTTCTTC
abundance: few; len: 13; j_gene: TRBJ1-5; v_gene: TRBV2; d_gene: -; CDR3aa: CASSGTQDPPQHF; CDR3nt: TGTGCCAGCAGCGGGACACAAGACCCGCCCCAGCATTTT
abundance: -; len: 14; j_gene: TRBJ2-5; v_gene: TRBV2; d_gene: TRBD1; CDR3aa: CASSETGQEGTQYF; CDR3nt: TGTGCCAGCAGTGAAACGGGACAGGAGGGGACCCAGTACTTC
abundance: -; len: 16; j_gene: TRBJ1-1; v_gene: TRBV3-1/TRBV3-2; d_gene: TRBD1; CDR3aa: CASSQEGGRAGTEAFF; CDR3nt: TGTGCCAGCAGCCAAGAAGGGGGCCGTGCGGGCACTGAAGCTTTCTTT
abundance: -; len: 15; j_gene: TRBJ2-1; v_gene: TRBV19; d_gene: TRBD1; CDR3aa: CASSEPGQGDNEQFF; CDR3nt: TGTGCCAGTAGCGAACCGGGACAGGGGGACAATGAGCAGTTCTTC
abundance: -; len: 15; j_gene: TRBJ2-3; v_gene: TRBV9; d_gene: TRBD2; CDR3aa: CASSGSGRSSDTQYF; CDR3nt: TGTGCCAGCAGCGGTAGCGGGAGGAGCTCAGATACGCAGTATTTT
abundance: -; len: 13; j_gene: TRBJ2-4; v_gene: TRBV7-8; d_gene: -; CDR3aa: CASSLLAKNIQYF; CDR3nt: TGTGCCAGCAGCCTACTAGCCAAAAACATTCAGTACTTC
abundance: -; len: 15; j_gene: TRBJ2-7; v_gene: TRBV4-1; d_gene: TRBD2; CDR3aa: CASPTHLGTIYEQYF; CDR3nt: TGCGCCAGCCCAACACACCTCGGGACTATCTACGAGCAGTACTTC